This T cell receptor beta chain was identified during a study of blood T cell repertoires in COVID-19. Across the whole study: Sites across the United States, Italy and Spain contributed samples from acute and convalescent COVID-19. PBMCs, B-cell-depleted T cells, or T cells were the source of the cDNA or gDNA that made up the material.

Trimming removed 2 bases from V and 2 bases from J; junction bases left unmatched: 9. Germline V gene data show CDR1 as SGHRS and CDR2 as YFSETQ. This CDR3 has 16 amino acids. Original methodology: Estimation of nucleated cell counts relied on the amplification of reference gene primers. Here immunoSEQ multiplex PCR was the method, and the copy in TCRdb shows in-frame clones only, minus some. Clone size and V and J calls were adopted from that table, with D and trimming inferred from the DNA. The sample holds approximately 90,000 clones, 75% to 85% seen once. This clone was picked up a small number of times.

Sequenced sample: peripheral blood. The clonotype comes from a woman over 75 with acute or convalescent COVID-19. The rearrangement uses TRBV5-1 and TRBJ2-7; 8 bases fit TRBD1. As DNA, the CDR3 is TGCGCCAGCAGCTTAGTCCCCGGGACAGGAGCCTACGAGCAGTACTTC. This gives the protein CASSLVPGTGAYEQYF.